This T cell receptor (beta chain) was found in a study of T cell changes during pregnancy in multiple sclerosis (dated by TCRdb to between 2018 and 2020). A note on the overall study: The study looked at changes in the T cell repertoire across pregnancy in women with multiple sclerosis.

Details on this clone: Its antigen has not been determined. No base quality information exists; no much larger clone differs at one position.

CDR1 and CDR2, looked up from the germline V gene, are MRHNA and SNTAGT. Its CDR3 holds 13 amino acids, cysteine through phenylalanine. The retained sequence is limited to the CDR3, 39 bases, with the frame set at the first base. Trimming accounts for 7 bases at V and 3 bases at J, while the number of junction bases matched to no gene is 2. Library creation used the immunoSEQ multiplex PCR assay. Held by TCRdb, this immuneACCESS table contains in-frame sequences only and omits some clones. Under half of the omission traces to an unresolved V gene where checked; the cause of the rest is unknown. Across this sample there are some 24,000 clones, with about nine tenths seen only once. The leading ten clones occupy 9% to 9.5% of the sample.

Sequenced material: CD8+ T cells from peripheral blood mononuclear cells, taken in the third trimester of pregnancy. The chain employs TRBV6-4 and TRBJ2-2, and 7 junctional nucleotides match TRBD2. This receptor was obtained from a female donor in good health, enrolled as a control in a pregnancy study. The DNA sequence is as follows: TGTGCCAGCACCGCGGGGGACACCGGGGAGCTGTTTTTT. It is translated as CASTAGDTGELFF.